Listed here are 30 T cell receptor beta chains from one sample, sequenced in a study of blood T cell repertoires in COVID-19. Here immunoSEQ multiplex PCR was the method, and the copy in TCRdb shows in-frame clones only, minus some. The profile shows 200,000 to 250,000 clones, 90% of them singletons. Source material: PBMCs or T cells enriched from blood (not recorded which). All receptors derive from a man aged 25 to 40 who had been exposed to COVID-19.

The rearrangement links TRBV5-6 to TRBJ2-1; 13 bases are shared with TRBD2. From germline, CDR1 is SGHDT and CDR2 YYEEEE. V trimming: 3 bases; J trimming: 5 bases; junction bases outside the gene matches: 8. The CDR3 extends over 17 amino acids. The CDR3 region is CASSYGTSGDPHNEQFF. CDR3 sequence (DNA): TGTGCCAGCAGCTACGGGACTAGCGGGGATCCCCACAATGAGCAGTTCTTC. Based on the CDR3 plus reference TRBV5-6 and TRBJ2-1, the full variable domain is DAGVTQSPTHLIKTRGQQVTLRCSPKSGHDTVSWYQQALGQGPQFIFQYYEEEERQRGNFPDRFSGHQFPNYSSELNVNALLLGDSALYLCASSYGTSGDPHNEQFFGPGTRLTVL.

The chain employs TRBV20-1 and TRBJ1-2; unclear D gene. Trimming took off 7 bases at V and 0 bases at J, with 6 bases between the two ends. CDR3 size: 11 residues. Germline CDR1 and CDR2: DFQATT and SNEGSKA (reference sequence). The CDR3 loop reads CSVEANYGYTF. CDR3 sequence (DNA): TGCAGTGTAGAAGCTAACTATGGCTACACCTTC.

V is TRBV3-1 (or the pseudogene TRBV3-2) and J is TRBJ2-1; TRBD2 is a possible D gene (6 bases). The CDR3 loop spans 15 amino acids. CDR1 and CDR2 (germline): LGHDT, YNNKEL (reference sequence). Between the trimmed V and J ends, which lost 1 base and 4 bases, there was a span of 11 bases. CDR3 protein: CASSQGGAYYNEQFF. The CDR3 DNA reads TGTGCCAGCAGCCAAGGCGGGGCATATTACAATGAGCAGTTCTTC.

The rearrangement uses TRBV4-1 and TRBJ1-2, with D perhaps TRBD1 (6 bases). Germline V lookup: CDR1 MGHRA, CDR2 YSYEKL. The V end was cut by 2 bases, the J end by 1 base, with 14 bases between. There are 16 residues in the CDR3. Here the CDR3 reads CASSQFRTEYNYGYTF. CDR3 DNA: TGCGCCAGCAGCCAATTCAGGACAGAATATAACTATGGCTACACCTTC.

The CDR3 nucleotides are TGTGCCAGCAGTACTAATAGAGTCTACACCTTC. Translated: CASSTNRVYTF. The chain joins TRBV6-5 to TRBJ1-2, with no clear D. The V and J ends lost 5 bases and 10 bases respectively, with 11 bases between them. Germline CDR1 and CDR2: MNHEY and SVGAGI. This CDR3 has 11 residues.

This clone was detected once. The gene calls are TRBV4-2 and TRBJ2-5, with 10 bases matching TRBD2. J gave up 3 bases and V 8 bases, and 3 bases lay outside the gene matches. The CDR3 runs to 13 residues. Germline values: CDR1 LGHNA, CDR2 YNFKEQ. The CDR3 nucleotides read TGTGCCAGCCAGCGGGGGGGCGAAGAGACCCAGTACTTC. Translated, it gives CASQRGGEETQYF.

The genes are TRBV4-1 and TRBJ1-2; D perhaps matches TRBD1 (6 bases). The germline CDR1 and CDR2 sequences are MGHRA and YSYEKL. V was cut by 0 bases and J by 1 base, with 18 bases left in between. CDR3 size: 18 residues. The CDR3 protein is CASSQDLQQGRGNYGYTF. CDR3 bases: TGCGCCAGCAGCCAAGATCTGCAACAGGGACGGGGTAACTATGGCTACACCTTC.

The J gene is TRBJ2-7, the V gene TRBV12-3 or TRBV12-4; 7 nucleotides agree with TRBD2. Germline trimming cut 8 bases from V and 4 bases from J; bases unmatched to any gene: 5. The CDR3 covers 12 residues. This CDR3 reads CASSGGLYEQYF. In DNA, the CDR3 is TGTGCCAGCTCGGGGGGATTATACGAGCAGTACTTC.

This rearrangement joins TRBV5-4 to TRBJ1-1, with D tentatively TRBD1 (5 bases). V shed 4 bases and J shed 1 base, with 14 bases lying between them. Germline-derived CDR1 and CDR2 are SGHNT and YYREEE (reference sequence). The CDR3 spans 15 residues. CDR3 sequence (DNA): TGTGCCAGCAGCCCGGGTGGCAGGGCGAACACTGAAGCTTTCTTT. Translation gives CASSPGGRANTEAFF.

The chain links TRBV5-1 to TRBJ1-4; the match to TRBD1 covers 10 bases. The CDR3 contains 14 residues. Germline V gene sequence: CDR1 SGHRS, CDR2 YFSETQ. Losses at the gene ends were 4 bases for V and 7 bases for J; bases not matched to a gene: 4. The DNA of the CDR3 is TGCGCCAGCAGCCCCCGGGACAGGGGTGAAAAACTGTTTTTT. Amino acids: CASSPRDRGEKLFF. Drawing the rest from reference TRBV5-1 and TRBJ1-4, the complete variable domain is KAGVTQTPRYLIKTRGQQVTLSCSPISGHRSVSWYQQTPGQGLQFLFEYFSETQRNKGNFPGRFSGRQFSNSRSEMNVSTLELGDSALYLCASSPRDRGEKLFFGSGTQLSVL.

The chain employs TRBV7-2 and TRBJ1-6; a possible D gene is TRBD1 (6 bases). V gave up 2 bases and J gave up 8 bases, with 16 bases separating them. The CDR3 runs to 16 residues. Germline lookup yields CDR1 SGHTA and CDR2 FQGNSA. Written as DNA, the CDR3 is TGTGCCAGCAGCTTAAACCCGGCAGGGGCTGATTCACCCCTCCACTTT. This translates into CASSLNPAGADSPLHF.

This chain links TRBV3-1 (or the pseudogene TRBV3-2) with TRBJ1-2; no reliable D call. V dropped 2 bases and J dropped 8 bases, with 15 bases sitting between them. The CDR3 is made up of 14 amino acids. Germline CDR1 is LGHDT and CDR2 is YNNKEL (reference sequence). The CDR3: CASSQRDTRGGYTF. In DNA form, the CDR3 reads TGTGCCAGCAGCCAAAGAGACACCCGTGGCGGCTACACCTTC.

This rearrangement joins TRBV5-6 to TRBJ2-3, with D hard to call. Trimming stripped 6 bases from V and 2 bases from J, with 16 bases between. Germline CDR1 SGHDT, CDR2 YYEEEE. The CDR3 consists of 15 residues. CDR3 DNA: TGTGCCAGCACCAAGCGCCTCCATACCACAGATACGCAGTATTTT. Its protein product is CASTKRLHTTDTQYF.

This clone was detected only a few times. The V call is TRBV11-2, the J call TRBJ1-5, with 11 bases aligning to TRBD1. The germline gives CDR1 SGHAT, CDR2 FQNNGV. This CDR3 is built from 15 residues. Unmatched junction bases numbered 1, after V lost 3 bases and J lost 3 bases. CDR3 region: CASSLDRGLNQPQHF. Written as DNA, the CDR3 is TGTGCCAGCAGCTTGGACAGGGGGCTCAATCAGCCCCAGCATTTT.

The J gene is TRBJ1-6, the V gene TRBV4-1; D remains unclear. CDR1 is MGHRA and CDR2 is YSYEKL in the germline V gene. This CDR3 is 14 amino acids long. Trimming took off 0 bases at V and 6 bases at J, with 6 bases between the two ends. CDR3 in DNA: TGCGCCAGCAGCCAAGACGGCGGTAATTCACCCCTCCACTTT. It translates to CASSQDGGNSPLHF.

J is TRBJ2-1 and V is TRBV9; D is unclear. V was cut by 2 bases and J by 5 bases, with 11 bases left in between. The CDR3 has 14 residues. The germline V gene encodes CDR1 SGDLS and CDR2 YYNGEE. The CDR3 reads CASSVLAVNNEQFF. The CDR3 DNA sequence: TGTGCCAGCAGCGTTCTTGCGGTTAACAATGAGCAGTTCTTC.

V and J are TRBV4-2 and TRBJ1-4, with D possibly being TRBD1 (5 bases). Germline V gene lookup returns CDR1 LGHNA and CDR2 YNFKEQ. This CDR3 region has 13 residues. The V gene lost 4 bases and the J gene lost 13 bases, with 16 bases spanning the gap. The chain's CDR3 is CASSPGREESLFF. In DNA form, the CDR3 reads TGTGCCAGCAGCCCAGGGAGGGAAGAGTCACTGTTTTTT.

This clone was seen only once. CDR3 coding DNA: TGTGCCAGCTCACCCTCGGGGGGGTTCACAGATACGCAGTATTTT. This translates into CASSPSGGFTDTQYF. The J gene is TRBJ2-3, the V gene TRBV18; 8 bases line up with TRBD2. The CDR3 has 15 residues. V lost 3 bases, J lost 2 bases, and 4 bases stayed unmatched. In germline, CDR1 is KGHSH, CDR2 LQKENI. Filled out from reference TRBV18 and TRBJ2-3, the complete variable domain reads NAGVMQNPRHLVRRRGQEARLRCSPMKGHSHVYWYRQLPEEGLKFMVYLQKENIIDESGMPKERFSAEFPKEGPSILRIQQVVRGDSAAYFCASSPSGGFTDTQYFGPGTRLTVL.

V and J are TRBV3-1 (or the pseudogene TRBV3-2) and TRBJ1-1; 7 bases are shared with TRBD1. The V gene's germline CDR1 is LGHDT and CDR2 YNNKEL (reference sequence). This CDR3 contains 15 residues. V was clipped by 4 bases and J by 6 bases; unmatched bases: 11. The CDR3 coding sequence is TGTGCCAGCAGCCCACCCAACAGGGGTGGTGCTGAAGCTTTCTTT. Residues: CASSPPNRGGAEAFF.

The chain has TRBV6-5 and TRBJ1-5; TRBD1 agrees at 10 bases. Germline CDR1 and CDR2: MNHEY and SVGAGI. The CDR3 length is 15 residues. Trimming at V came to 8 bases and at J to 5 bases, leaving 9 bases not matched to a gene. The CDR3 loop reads CASRWGQGLDQPQHF. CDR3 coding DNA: TGTGCCAGCCGTTGGGGACAGGGGCTTGATCAGCCCCAGCATTTT.

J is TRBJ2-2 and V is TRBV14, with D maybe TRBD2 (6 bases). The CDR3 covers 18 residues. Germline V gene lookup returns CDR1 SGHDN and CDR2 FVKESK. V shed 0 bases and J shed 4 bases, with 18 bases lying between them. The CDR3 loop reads CASSQDVDFFGSTGELFF. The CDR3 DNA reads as TGTGCCAGCAGCCAAGATGTTGACTTCTTCGGGAGCACCGGGGAGCTGTTTTTT.

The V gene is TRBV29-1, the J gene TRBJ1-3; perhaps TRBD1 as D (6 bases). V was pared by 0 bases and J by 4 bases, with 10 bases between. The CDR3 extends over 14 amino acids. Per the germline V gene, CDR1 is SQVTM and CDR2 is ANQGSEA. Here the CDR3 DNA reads TGCAGCGTTGAAGATCGACAGGCCGGAAACACCATATATTTT. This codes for CSVEDRQAGNTIYF.

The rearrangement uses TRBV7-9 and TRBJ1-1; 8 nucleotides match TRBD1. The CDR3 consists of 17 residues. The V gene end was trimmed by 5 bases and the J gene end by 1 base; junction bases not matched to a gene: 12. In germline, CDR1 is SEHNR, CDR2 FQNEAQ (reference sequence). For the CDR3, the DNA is TGTGCCAGCAGCCCCCTACAGGGGGAAATGGGGAACACTGAAGCTTTCTTT. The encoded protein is CASSPLQGEMGNTEAFF. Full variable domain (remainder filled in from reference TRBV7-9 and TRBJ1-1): DTGVSQNPRHKITKRGQNVTFRCDPISEHNRLYWYRQTLGQGPEFLTYFQNEAQLEKSRLLSDRFSAERPKGSFSTLEIQRTEQGDSAMYLCASSPLQGEMGNTEAFFGQGTRLTVV.

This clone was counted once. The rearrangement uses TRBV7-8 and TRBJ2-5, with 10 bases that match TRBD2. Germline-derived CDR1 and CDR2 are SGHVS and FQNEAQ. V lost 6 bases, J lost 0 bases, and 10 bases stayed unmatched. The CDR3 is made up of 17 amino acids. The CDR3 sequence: CASRTGAAGGYQETQYF. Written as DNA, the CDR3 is TGTGCCAGCAGGACTGGCGCAGCGGGGGGGTACCAAGAGACCCAGTACTTC.

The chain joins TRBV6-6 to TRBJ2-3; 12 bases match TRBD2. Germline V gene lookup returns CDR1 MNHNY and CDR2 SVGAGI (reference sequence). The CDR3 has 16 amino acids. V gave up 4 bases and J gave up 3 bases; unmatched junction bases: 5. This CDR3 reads CASSLPTSGGTDTQYF. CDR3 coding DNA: TGTGCCAGCAGTTTACCGACTAGCGGGGGTACAGATACGCAGTATTTT.

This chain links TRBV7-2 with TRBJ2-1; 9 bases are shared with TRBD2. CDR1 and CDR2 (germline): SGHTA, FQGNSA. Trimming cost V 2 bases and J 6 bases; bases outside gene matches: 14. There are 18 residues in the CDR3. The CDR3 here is CASSLLGGGGIYSNEQFF. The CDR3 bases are TGTGCCAGCAGCTTATTGGGCGGGGGGGGCATTTATAGCAATGAGCAGTTCTTC.

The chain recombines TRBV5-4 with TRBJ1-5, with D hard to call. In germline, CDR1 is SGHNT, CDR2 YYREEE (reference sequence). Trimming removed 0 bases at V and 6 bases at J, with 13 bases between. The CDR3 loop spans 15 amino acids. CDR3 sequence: CASSLEPSLVQPQHF. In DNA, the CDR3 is TGTGCCAGCAGCTTGGAGCCCTCCCTGGTTCAGCCCCAGCATTTT.

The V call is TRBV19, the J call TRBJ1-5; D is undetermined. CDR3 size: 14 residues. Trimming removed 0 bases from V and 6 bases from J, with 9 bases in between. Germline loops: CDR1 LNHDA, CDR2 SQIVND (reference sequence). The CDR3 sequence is CASSIESGFQPQHF. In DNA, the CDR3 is TGTGCCAGTAGTATAGAATCGGGTTTTCAGCCCCAGCATTTT.

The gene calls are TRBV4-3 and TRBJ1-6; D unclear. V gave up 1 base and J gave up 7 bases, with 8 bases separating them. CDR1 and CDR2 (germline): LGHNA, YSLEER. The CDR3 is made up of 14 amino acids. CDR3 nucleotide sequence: TGCGCCAGCAGCCAAGGGCAGGAAAATTCACCCCTCCACTTT. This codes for CASSQGQENSPLHF.

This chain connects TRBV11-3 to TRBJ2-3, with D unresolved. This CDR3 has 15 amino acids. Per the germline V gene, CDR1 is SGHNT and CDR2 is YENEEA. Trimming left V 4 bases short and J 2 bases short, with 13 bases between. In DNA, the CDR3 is TGTGCCAGCAGCTCAGGTGGGCCGGACACAGATACGCAGTATTTT. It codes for CASSSGGPDTDTQYF. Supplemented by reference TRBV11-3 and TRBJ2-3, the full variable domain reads EAGVVQSPRYKIIEKKQPVAFWCNPISGHNTLYWYLQNLGQGPELLIRYENEEAVDDSQLPKDRFSAERLKGVDSTLKIQPAELGDSAVYLCASSSGGPDTDTQYFGPGTRLTVL.